The 12 T cell receptor beta chains in this list originate from one sample, sequenced in a study of vaccination and CD4 T cells after COVID-19. Treatment meaning: approximately nine-day PBMC culture with coronavirus spike peptide pools or control peptides (ViraFEST assay). Their specific antigens are unknown. Oncomine TCR Beta short-read sequencing was applied to DNA from cultured CD4+ T cells. TCRdb analysed the PCR reads with MiXCR anew, one entry per CDR3 protein. This table holds fewer than 20,000 distinct CDR3 sequences, roughly 56% found once. This sample comprised cultured CD4+ T cells from blood, obtained after SARS-CoV-2 vaccination. All receptors come from a human donor with COVID-19.

The chain employs TRBV6-1 and TRBJ2-5; no clear D. Germline CDR1 reads MNHNS; CDR2 reads SASEGT. This CDR3 spans 13 amino acids. V shed 5 bases and J shed 4 bases, with 11 bases lying between them. The CDR3 DNA reads as TGTGCCAGCAGTCGTTCTATGGGAGAGACCCAGTACTTC. Residues: CASSRSMGETQYF.

This rearrangement joins TRBV6-4 to TRBJ2-3; TRBD2 might be the D (5 bases). Trimming stripped 4 bases from V and 2 bases from J, with 7 bases between. The CDR3 extends over 13 amino acids. Germline V gives CDR1 MRHNA, CDR2 SNTAGT. CDR3 residues: CASSVAHTDTQYF. For the CDR3, the DNA is TGTGCCAGCAGTGTAGCGCACACAGATACGCAGTATTTT.

The rearrangement uses TRBV2 and TRBJ1-5; D remains ambiguous. There are 15 residues in the CDR3. CDR1 SNHLY and CDR2 FYNNEI come from the germline V gene. Trimming removed 4 bases from V and 3 bases from J, with 13 bases in between. CDR3: CASSGSMGFNQPQHF. The CDR3 DNA follows: TGTGCCAGCAGTGGTTCCATGGGTTTCAATCAGCCCCAGCATTTT.

The gene calls are TRBV11-2 and TRBJ2-4; D is undetermined. The V and J ends lost 5 bases and 3 bases respectively, with 14 bases between them. The germline V gene encodes CDR1 SGHAT and CDR2 FQNNGV. The CDR3 is 15 amino acids. CDR3 in amino acids: CASSNPTKGKNIQYF. DNA for the CDR3: TGTGCCAGCAGCAACCCAACAAAGGGCAAAAACATTCAGTACTTC.

The rearrangement uses TRBV20-1 and TRBJ2-3; 8 nucleotides agree with TRBD2. V shed 4 bases, J shed 6 bases, and the junction held 12 bases outside the gene matches. CDR1 and CDR2 (germline): DFQATT, SNEGSKA (reference sequence). This CDR3 spans 15 amino acids. The CDR3 protein is CSAKEGTRASDTQYF. CDR3 in DNA: TGCAGTGCTAAGGAGGGGACTAGGGCTTCTGATACGCAGTATTTT.

The rearrangement links TRBV7-2 to TRBJ2-5; D is undetermined. V lost 1 base and J 4 bases, leaving 10 bases between the germline ends. CDR1 SGHTA and CDR2 FQGNSA come from the germline V gene. The CDR3 covers 14 residues. CDR3 DNA sequence: TGTGCCAGCAGCTTAGGCGGCGGAACAGAGACCCAGTACTTC. Translated: CASSLGGGTETQYF.

This chain joins TRBV20-1 and TRBJ1-5; D uncertain. Trimming pared 1 base from V and 6 bases from J, leaving 19 bases between. This CDR3 has 16 amino acids. Germline values: CDR1 DFQATT, CDR2 SNEGSKA (reference sequence). The CDR3 protein is CSARVMGRVSSQPQHF. CDR3 sequence (DNA): TGCAGTGCTAGAGTGATGGGAAGGGTATCAAGTCAGCCCCAGCATTTT.

The chain has TRBV6-5 and TRBJ1-1, with no clear D. Trimming removed 0 bases from V and 4 bases from J, with 9 bases in between. The CDR3 covers 14 residues. Germline V gene lookup returns CDR1 MNHEY and CDR2 SVGAGI. The CDR3: CASSYSPGSTEAFF. As DNA, the CDR3 is TGTGCCAGCAGTTACTCCCCGGGGAGCACTGAAGCTTTCTTT.

Written as DNA, the CDR3 is TGTGCCACCAGTGATCCGGGTAGCGGCCAAGAGACCCAGTACTTC. It codes for CATSDPGSGQETQYF. The chain has TRBV24-1 and TRBJ2-5; TRBD2 might be the D (6 bases). Trimming took off 3 bases at V and 1 base at J, with 11 bases between the two ends. The germline V gene encodes CDR1 KGHDR and CDR2 SFDVKD. The CDR3 loop spans 15 amino acids.

This clonotype was seen more than once but under ten times. This chain uses TRBV6-1 with TRBJ1-6, with D unresolved. Trimming shortened V by 3 bases and J by 1 base, and 4 bases separated the two germline ends. The CDR3 length is 14 residues. Germline CDR1 MNHNS, CDR2 SASEGT. The CDR3 DNA sequence: TGTGCCAGCAGTGAGGGTTCCTATAATTCACCCCTCCACTTT. Translation gives CASSEGSYNSPLHF.

This clonotype was detected only a few times. The chain joins TRBV20-1 to TRBJ1-3; D is ambiguous. Between the trimmed V and J ends, which lost 1 base and 7 bases, there was a span of 17 bases. Germline CDR1 DFQATT, CDR2 SNEGSKA (reference sequence). This CDR3 contains 15 residues. CDR3 sequence reads: CSARGHRDRANTIYF. CDR3 DNA sequence: TGCAGTGCTAGAGGCCACCGAGACCGTGCCAACACCATATATTTT.

The rearrangement joins TRBV5-4 to TRBJ1-3; possibly TRBD1 for D (6 bases). Per the germline V gene, CDR1 is SGHNT and CDR2 is YYREEE (reference sequence). Trimming stripped 4 bases from V and 2 bases from J, with 10 bases between. This CDR3 contains 14 residues. CDR3 coding DNA: TGTGCCAGCAGCCTGCAGGGGCCTGGAAACACCATATATTTT. Protein: CASSLQGPGNTIYF.